Here is one TCR beta chain with its context. Its antigen is not yet known. No base quality values were provided; no much bigger clone lies one nucleotide off. The donors were healthy, HIV-negative adults with no recently reported acute infections or vaccinations. All donors were Caucasian adults living in Nashville, Tennessee, USA. Magnetic negative selection was used to enrich CD4+ T cells, after which naive cells were positively selected on CD45RA and the negative fraction became the memory subset. After blood collection by leukapheresis, PBMCs were isolated using Ficoll-Histopaque density gradient centrifugation and then cryopreserved in the vapor phase of liquid nitrogen. Purity and quantity of every magnetically sorted T cell population were checked by analytical flow cytometry. Genomic DNA was isolated from every sorted fraction and measured by UV absorbance on a Nanodrop 2000c. This specimen belongs to a study of shared clonotypes between healthy human individuals (dated by TCRdb to 2019 to 2021). About the investigation overall: A couple of women and a few men aged 18 to 49 years were included in the cohort. To increase sequencing depth and limit assay-specific biases, TCR repertoire library preparation and sequencing were carried out by different laboratories using diverse techniques. Per donor, leukapheresis produced somewhere between about 0.9 and 9 billion PBMCs. For each donor, CD4 naive and CD4 memory were each given three plates, CD8 naive was given two plates, and CD8 memory was given one plate. Blood TCR repertoires of several healthy adults were deeply sequenced to estimate repertoire size and the extent of clonotype sharing between individuals. Here is what the overall study found, with its caveats: Estimated clonotype richness was generally larger for naive than for memory subsets. Higher generation probabilities were observed for clonotypes shared by all four sorted-subset donors than for non-shared clonotypes. Pairwise subsampling indicated that sequencing depth was expected to affect the degree of clonotype sharing among donors. Only blood was sampled, and tissue TCR repertoires likely differ from those in blood. Incomplete sequencing was indicated by rarefaction of sorted-subset datasets, despite the large sequencing depth. The genetic and exposure-history diversity represented was limited by the small number of donors. Across four donors, approximately 4.6% of naive CD4, around 3.5% of naive CD8, about 2% of memory CD4, and about 0.44% of memory CD8 clonotypes were shared.

Using the deep immunoSEQ assay, TCR CDR3 regions were amplified from genomic DNA by multiplex PCR. For each cell subset, the extracted genomic DNA was distributed evenly across all wells of several immunoSEQ 96-well plates, and each plate served as one replicate. For sorted subsets, each replicate PCR was loaded with 200 ng genomic DNA, equivalent to approximately 33,000 T cell genomes. Purified libraries were quantified with a Qubit 3.0 fluorometer, sized on a Bioanalyzer 2100, and re-quantified with the KAPA Library Quantification kit. A separate single-read 150-cycle Illumina NextSeq 550 flow cell was used to sequence each immunoSEQ 96-well plate. The authors' analysis ran thus. Because only junctional sequences without quality scores were contained in the immunoSEQ output, filtering matching that applied to full-length reads could not be performed. To assign V/J genes and CDR3, sequences were annotated using PyIR, a Python wrapper for IgBLAST v1.9, with IMGT germline references. Any read was removed if the V/J assignment was weak (E-value above 1e-6), the CDR3 was missing, or the read contained stop codons, out-of-frame junctions, or ambiguous translated residues. A V3J clonotype was defined by an identical inferred V gene, J gene, and CDR3 amino acid sequence. Percentage overlap between repertoires was computed as shared unique clonotypes divided by the size of the smaller repertoire. RTK rarefaction, the Chao1 estimator, and Recon v2.1 estimates of unobserved clonotypes were used to assess repertoire richness. Generation probabilities for all TCRbeta clonotypes obtained by the gDNA method from four donors were computed using OLGA. Imported from immuneACCESS, the table was reduced by TCRdb to in-frame sequences with V and J called. These copies leave out some clones; in studies compared against another copy, an unresolved V gene accounts for under half, and the cause of the remainder is not known. The V and J calls and clone size are taken from that table; D and trimming were inferred from the DNA. The table for this sample lists 730,000 or so clones; approximately 79% of them were counted only once. The ten largest clones add up to under 2% of the sample.

The TCR comes from a woman aged 25 to 39 in good health. Material: memory CD4+ T cells sorted from blood. The intended sense of this specimen's cell subset or site label: CD45RA-negative fraction.

CDR3 loop: CASSGSLSGGSTDTQYF. The DNA reads as follows: TGTGCCAGCAGTGGGTCACTTAGCGGGGGAAGCACAGATACGCAGTATTTT. The rearrangement combines TRBV2 with TRBJ2-3; 9 bases in the middle match TRBD2. The germline V gene supplies CDR1 SNHLY and CDR2 FYNNEI. Including cysteine and phenylalanine, the CDR3 has 17 amino acids. The CDR3 DNA has 51 bases and is translated from base 1. After removal of 4 bases from V and 0 bases from J, the junction retains 8 bases not matched to a gene.